The rows below give T cell receptor beta chains drawn from one sample of a study of cytomegalovirus exposure and HLA in healthy donors. Produced via immunoSEQ multiplex PCR; TCRdb's table is partial and in-frame only. The specimen's table records 130,000 or so clones. The sequencing sample was made of PBMCs. All receptors derive from a woman between 18 and 30 years old in good health and CMV-seronegative. Each CDR3 is given with its conserved first and last residue. D genes are given only for firm matches.

V	D	J	DNA	CDR3
TRBV7-2	-	TRBJ1-1	TGTGCCAGCAGTATAGCCGGCCTTCGGACTGAAGCTTTCTTT	CASSIAGLRTEAFF
TRBV19	TRBD2	TRBJ2-7	TGTGCCAGTAGGGATCGCGGGAGGCCAGCCTACGAGCAGTACTTC	CASRDRGRPAYEQYF
TRBV18	-	TRBJ2-2	TGTGCCAGCTCACCACCGTGGTCGGGGGCCGGGGAGCTGTTTTTT	CASSPPWSGAGELFF
TRBV18	TRBD2	TRBJ2-2	TGTGCCAGCTCACCCCGAGCGGGGGAGAGCGGGAACACCGGGGAGCTGTTTTTT	CASSPRAGESGNTGELFF
TRBV7-9	TRBD1	TRBJ1-4	TGTGCCAGCACCTCGACAGAAAAAGGGGGCATTGAAAAACTGTTTTTT	CASTSTEKGGIEKLFF
TRBV9	TRBD1	TRBJ1-1	TGTGCCAGCAGCGTAGTTAAGGGACAGGGTTTACCCGATGAAGCTTTCTTT	CASSVVKGQGLPDEAFF
TRBV5-4	TRBD2	TRBJ2-1	TGTGCCAGCAGCTTGGATACTAGCGGGAGAAATGAGCAGTTCTTC	CASSLDTSGRNEQFF
TRBV4-2	-	TRBJ2-1	TGTGCCAGCAGCCAAGATGTCAGGGATCCGCGAAAAGGTGAGCAGTTCTTC	CASSQDVRDPRKGEQFF
TRBV9	-	TRBJ2-5	TGTGCCAGCAGCGTTCAGACATCGGAGACCCAGTACTTC	CASSVQTSETQYF
TRBV10-3	-	TRBJ1-2	TGTGCCATCAGTGAGTCTTATAAAGGGGGTGACTATGGCTACACCTTC	CAISESYKGGDYGYTF
TRBV5-1	TRBD2	TRBJ2-2	TGCGCCAGCAGCTTGGACGGGTTGGACAGAGGACTAGCGGGACGTGACACCGGGGAGCTGTTTTTT	CASSLDGLDRGLAGRDTGELFF
TRBV4-1	-	TRBJ1-5	TGCGCCAGCAGCCAAGTATCGAGTAGCAATCAGCCCCAGCATTTT	CASSQVSSSNQPQHF
TRBV7-9	-	TRBJ2-1	TGTGCCAGCAGCTCCGGTAGCTACAATGAGCAGTTCTTC	CASSSGSYNEQFF
TRBV5-1	-	TRBJ1-4	TGCGCCAGCAGCTTGTCAGGTGGGGCAGCTAATGAAAAACTGTTTTTT	CASSLSGGAANEKLFF
TRBV30	TRBD1	TRBJ1-4	TGTGCCTGGAGGGGGGGGACAGGGCTCGGAAAACTGTTTTTT	CAWRGGTGLGKLFF
TRBV7-2	-	TRBJ1-1	TGTGCCAGCAGCTTCCCTATGAACACTGAAGCTTTCTTT	CASSFPMNTEAFF
TRBV5-6	-	TRBJ1-4	TGTGCCAGCAGCGGACTGGGAGGAATCACTAATGAAAAACTGTTTTTT	CASSGLGGITNEKLFF
TRBV29-1	-	TRBJ2-1	TGCAGCGTTGAAACAGGGAACAATGAGCAGTTCTTC	CSVETGNNEQFF
TRBV6-5	-	TRBJ1-1	TGTGCCAGCAGTTACTCAGGACAACCCGTTCGCACTGAAGCTTTCTTT	CASSYSGQPVRTEAFF
TRBV9	-	TRBJ1-6	TGTGCCAGCAGCGTAGCCCCGGACAGCACTAATTCACCCCTCCACTTT	CASSVAPDSTNSPLHF
TRBV7-9	TRBD1	TRBJ1-5	TGTGCCAGCAGCTTATATCGGGACAGGGAATTAAGGGGTGGTCAGCCCCAGCATTTT	CASSLYRDRELRGGQPQHF
TRBV6-1	TRBD2	TRBJ2-5	TGTGCCAGCATAACTAGCGGGGGGGGTTGGGAGACCCAGTACTTC	CASITSGGGWETQYF
TRBV6-6	-	TRBJ2-3	TGTGCCAGCAGCCAAAGCACAGATACGCAGTATTTT	CASSQSTDTQYF
TRBV6-5	-	TRBJ1-2	TGTGCCAGCAGTTATTCTAGAGCCTCCAACTATGGCTACACCTTC	CASSYSRASNYGYTF
TRBV5-1	-	TRBJ1-5	TGCGCCAGCAGCCAGGACAACCTCAATCAGCCCCAGCATTTT	CASSQDNLNQPQHF
TRBV5-1	-	TRBJ1-4	TGCGCCAGCAGCTTGGCCGGGACTGATAATGAAAAACTGTTTTTT	CASSLAGTDNEKLFF
TRBV19	-	TRBJ2-3	TGTGCCAGTAGTATGGGGTGGGACTCTTACACAGATACGCAGTATTTT	CASSMGWDSYTDTQYF
TRBV9	TRBD2	TRBJ2-5	TGTGCCAGCAGCCCCGGGACTAGCGGGAGGACCGCCGGGACCCAGTACTTC	CASSPGTSGRTAGTQYF
TRBV14	-	TRBJ2-5	TGTGCCAGCAGCCAAATGGGCAGGGAGACCCAGTACTTC	CASSQMGRETQYF
TRBV6-5	TRBD1	TRBJ2-7	TGTGCCAGCAGTTCCGACAGGGGTAACTACGAGCAGTACTTC	CASSSDRGNYEQYF
TRBV9	-	TRBJ1-4	TGTGCCAGCAGCGCCAGGGACACCTACGTTGAAAAACTGTTTTTT	CASSARDTYVEKLFF
TRBV5-1	TRBD2	TRBJ2-3	TGCGCCAGCAGCTTGGGACTAGCGGATCTATTAAGCACAGATACGCAGTATTTT	CASSLGLADLLSTDTQYF
TRBV19	TRBD2	TRBJ2-7	TGTGCCAGTAGTCCCGGACGGACTAGAGAATCCTACGAGCAGTACTTC	CASSPGRTRESYEQYF
TRBV11-2	-	TRBJ2-5	TGTGCCAGCAGCTCTAATAGGGCCCTTAGGGGGACCCAGTACTTC	CASSSNRALRGTQYF
TRBV19	TRBD1	TRBJ2-7	TGTGCCAGTAGTTCCCGTGGACAGGTTGAGTACGAGCAGTACTTC	CASSSRGQVEYEQYF
TRBV18	-	TRBJ2-6	TGTGCCAGCTCCGAAGTTAGCTCTGGGGCCAACGTCCTGACTTTC	CASSEVSSGANVLTF
TRBV5-5	TRBD2	TRBJ2-1	TGTGCCAGCAGTCCTGGACTAGCGGATCTCAATGAGCAGTTCTTC	CASSPGLADLNEQFF
TRBV7-6	-	TRBJ2-5	TGTGCCAGCAGCGTGTGGATCAGAGGGACCCAGTACTTC	CASSVWIRGTQYF
TRBV6-1	-	TRBJ2-1	TGTGCCAGCAGTGAAGCGCTTGCAGAAAACTACAATGAGCAGTTCTTC	CASSEALAENYNEQFF